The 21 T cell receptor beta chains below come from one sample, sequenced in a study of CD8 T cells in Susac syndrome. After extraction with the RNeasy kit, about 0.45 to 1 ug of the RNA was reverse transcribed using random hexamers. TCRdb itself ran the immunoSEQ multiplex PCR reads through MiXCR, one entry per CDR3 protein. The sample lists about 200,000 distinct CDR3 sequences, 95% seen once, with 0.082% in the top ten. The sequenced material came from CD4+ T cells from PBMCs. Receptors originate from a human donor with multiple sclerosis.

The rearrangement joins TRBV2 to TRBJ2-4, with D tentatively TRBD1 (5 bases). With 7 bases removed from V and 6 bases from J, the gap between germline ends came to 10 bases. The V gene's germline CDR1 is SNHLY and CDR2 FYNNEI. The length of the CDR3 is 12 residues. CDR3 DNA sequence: TGTGCCAGCATGGAAGGGGTAAACATTCAGTACTTC. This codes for CASMEGVNIQYF. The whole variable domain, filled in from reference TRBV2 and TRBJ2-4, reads EPEVTQTPSHQVTQMGQEVILRCVPISNHLYFYWYRQILGQKVEFLVSFYNNEISEKSEIFDDQFSVERPDGSNFTLKIRSTKLEDSAMYFCASMEGVNIQYFGAGTRLSVL.

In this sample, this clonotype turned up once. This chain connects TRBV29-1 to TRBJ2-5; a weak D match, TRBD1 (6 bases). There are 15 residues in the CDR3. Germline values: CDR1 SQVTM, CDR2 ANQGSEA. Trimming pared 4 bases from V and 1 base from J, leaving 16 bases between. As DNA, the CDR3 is TGCAGCGTTGCTCCTTCCGGGACACGCCAAGAGACCCAGTACTTC. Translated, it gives CSVAPSGTRQETQYF.

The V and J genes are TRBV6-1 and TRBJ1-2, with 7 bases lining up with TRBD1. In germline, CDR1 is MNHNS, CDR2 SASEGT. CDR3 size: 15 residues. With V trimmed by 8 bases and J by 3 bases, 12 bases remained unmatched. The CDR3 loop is CASALIGQADYGYTF. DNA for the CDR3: TGTGCCAGCGCCCTGATAGGACAGGCAGACTATGGCTACACCTTC.

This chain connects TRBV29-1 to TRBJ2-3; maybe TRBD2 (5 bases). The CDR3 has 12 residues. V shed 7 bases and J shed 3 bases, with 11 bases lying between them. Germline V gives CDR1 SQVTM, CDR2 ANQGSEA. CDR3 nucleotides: TGCAGCGCCAACGGGGTTACAGATACGCAGTATTTT. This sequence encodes CSANGVTDTQYF.

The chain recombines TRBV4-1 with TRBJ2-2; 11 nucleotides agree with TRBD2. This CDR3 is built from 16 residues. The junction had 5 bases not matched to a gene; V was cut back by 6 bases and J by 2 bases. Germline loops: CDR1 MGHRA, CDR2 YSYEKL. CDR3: CASRPSGGPNTGELFF. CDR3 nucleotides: TGCGCCAGCAGGCCTAGCGGGGGGCCTAACACCGGGGAGCTGTTTTTT.

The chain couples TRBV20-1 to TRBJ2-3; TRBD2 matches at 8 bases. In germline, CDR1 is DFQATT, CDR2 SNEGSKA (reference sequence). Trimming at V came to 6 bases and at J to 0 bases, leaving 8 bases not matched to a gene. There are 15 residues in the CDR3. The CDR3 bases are TGCAGTGCGCCGGGGGGGCCGAGAAGCACAGATACGCAGTATTTT. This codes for CSAPGGPRSTDTQYF.

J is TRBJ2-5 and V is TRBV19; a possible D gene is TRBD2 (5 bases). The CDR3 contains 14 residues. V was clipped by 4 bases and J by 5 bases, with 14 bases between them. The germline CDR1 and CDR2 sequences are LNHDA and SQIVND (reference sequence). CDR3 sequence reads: CASSTRGSVETQYF. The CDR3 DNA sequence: TGTGCCAGTAGTACCCGGGGTAGCGTGGAGACCCAGTACTTC.

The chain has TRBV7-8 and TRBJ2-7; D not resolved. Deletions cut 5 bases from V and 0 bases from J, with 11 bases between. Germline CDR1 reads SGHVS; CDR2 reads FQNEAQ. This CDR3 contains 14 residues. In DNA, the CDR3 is TGTGCCAGCAGCCCTTCCCGATCCTCCTACGAGCAGTACTTC. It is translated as CASSPSRSSYEQYF. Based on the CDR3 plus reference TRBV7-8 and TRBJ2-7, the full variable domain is GAGVSQSPRYKVAKRGQDVALRCDPISGHVSLFWYQQALGQGPEFLTYFQNEAQLDKSGLPSDRFFAERPEGSVSTLKIQRTQQEDSAVYLCASSPSRSSYEQYFGPGTRLTVT.

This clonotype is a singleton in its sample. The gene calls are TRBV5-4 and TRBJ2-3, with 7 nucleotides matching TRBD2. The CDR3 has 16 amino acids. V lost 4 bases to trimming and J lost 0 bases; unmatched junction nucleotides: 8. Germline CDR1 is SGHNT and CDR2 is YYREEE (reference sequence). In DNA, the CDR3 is TGTGCCAGCAGCCCACAAGGAGCGGGGAGCACAGATACGCAGTATTTT. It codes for CASSPQGAGSTDTQYF.

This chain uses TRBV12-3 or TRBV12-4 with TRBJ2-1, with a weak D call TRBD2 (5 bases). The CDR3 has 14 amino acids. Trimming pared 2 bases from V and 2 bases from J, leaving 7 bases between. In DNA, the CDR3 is TGTGCCAGCAGTTTAACTAGGGCCTACAATGAGCAGTTCTTC. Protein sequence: CASSLTRAYNEQFF.

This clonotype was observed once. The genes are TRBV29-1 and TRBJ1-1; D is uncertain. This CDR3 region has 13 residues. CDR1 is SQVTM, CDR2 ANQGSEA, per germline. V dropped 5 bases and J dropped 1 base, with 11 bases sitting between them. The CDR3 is CSVPDAGNTEAFF. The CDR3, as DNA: TGCAGCGTTCCCGACGCAGGGAACACTGAAGCTTTCTTT.

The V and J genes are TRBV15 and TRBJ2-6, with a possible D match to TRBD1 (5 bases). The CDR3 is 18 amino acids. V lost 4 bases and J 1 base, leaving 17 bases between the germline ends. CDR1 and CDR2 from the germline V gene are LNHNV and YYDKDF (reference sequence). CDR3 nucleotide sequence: TGTGCCACCAGCACCAATGTAGGGGTTTGGTCTGGGGCCAACGTCCTGACTTTC. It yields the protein CATSTNVGVWSGANVLTF. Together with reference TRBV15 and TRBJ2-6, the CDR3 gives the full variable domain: DAMVIQNPRYQVTQFGKPVTLSCSQTLNHNVMYWYQQKSSQAPKLLFHYYDKDFNNEADTPDNFQSRRPNTSFCFLDIRSPGLGDTAMYLCATSTNVGVWSGANVLTFGAGSRLTVL.

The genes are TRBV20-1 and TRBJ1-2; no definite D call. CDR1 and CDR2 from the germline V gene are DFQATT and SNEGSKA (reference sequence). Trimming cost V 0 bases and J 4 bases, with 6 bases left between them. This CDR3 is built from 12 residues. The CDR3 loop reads CSARDTPYGYTF. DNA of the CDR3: TGCAGTGCTAGAGATACCCCCTATGGCTACACCTTC.

The DNA for the CDR3 is TGTGCCTGGAGTGTGGGAAGGCTCGGGGACACTGAAGCTTTCTTT. This translates into CAWSVGRLGDTEAFF. The chain links TRBV30 to TRBJ1-1; D remains unclear. Germline V CDR1 and CDR2: GTSNPN, SVGIG (reference sequence). The germline V and J ends were trimmed by 0 bases and 3 bases, with 14 bases remaining between them. CDR3 length: 15 amino acids. The full variable domain, rest sourced from reference TRBV30 and TRBJ1-1, is SQTIHQWPATLVQPVGSPLSLECTVEGTSNPNLYWYRQAAGRGLQLLFYSVGIGQISSEVPQNLSASRPQDRQFILSSKKLLLSDSGFYLCAWSVGRLGDTEAFFGQGTRLTVV.

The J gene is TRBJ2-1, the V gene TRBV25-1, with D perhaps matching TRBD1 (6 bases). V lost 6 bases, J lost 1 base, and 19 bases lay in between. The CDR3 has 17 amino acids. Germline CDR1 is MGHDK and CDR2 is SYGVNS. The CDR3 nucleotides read TGTGCCAGCAGCCCAACTCCCGACAGGTCATCCTACAATGAGCAGTTCTTC. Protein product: CASSPTPDRSSYNEQFF.

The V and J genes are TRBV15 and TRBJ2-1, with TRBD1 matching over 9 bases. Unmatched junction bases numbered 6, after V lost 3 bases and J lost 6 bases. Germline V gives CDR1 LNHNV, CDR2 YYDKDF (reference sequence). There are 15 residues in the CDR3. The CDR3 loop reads CATSRLDRGGNEQFF. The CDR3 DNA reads TGTGCCACCAGCAGGTTGGACAGGGGAGGCAATGAGCAGTTCTTC.

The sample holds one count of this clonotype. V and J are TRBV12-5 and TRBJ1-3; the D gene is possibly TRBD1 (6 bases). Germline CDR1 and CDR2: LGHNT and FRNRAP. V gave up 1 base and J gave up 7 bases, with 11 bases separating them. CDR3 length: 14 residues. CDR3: CASGLGQDGNTIYF. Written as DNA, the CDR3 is TGTGCTAGTGGTTTGGGACAGGACGGGAACACCATATATTTT.

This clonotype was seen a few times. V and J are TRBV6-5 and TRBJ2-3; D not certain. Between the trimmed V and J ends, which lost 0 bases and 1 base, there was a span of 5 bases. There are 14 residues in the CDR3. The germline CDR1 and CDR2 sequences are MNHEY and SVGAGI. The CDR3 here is CASSYSSGTDTQYF. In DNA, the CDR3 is TGTGCCAGCAGTTACTCGTCAGGCACAGATACGCAGTATTTT.

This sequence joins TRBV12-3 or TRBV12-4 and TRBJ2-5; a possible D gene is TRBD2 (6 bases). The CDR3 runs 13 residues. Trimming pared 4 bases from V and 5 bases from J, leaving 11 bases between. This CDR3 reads CASSSRREETQYF. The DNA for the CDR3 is TGTGCCAGCAGTTCTCGTCGGGAGGAGACCCAGTACTTC.

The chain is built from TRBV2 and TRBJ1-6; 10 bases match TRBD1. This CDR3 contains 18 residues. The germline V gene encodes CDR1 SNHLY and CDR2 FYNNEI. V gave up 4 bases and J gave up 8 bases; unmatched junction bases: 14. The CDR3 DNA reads TGTGCCAGCAGTGCCGGGACAGGGGACATCTACTCCTATTCACCCCTCCACTTT. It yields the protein CASSAGTGDIYSYSPLHF.

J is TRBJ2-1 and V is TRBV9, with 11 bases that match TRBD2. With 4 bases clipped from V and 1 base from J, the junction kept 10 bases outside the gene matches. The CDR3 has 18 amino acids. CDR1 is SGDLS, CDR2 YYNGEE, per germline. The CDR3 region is CASSKSLTSGGSYNEQFF. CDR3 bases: TGTGCCAGCAGCAAATCCCTAACTAGCGGGGGTTCCTACAATGAGCAGTTCTTC.